This T cell receptor (beta chain) was recorded in a study of cytomegalovirus exposure and HLA in healthy donors. Germline lookup yields CDR1 SGHRS and CDR2 YFSETQ. The CDR3 has 14 residues. V shed 4 bases and J shed 5 bases, with 12 bases lying between them. The primer mix had 60 Vbeta and 13 Jbeta primers. Data came from immunoSEQ multiplex PCR; TCRdb stores just in-frame clones and leaves some out. Of tens of thousands of clones listed, approximately 70% were seen once; the top ten hold around 15%. The source of this sequence is a male donor in good health and CMV-seropositive. Input material: PBMCs. The rearrangement uses TRBV5-1 and TRBJ1-4, with D hard to call. The CDR3 spells CASSPRGGNEKLFF. CDR3 coding DNA: TGCGCCAGCAGCCCCCGAGGAGGCAATGAAAAACTGTTTTTT.